The rows below give T cell receptor beta chains drawn from one sample of a study of blood T cell repertoires in COVID-19. Clones were read by immunoSEQ multiplex PCR, and TCRdb kept only the in-frame ones, dropping some. The data contain approximately 280,000 clones, around 88% of them singletons. Sequenced sample: PBMCs or T cells enriched from blood (not recorded which). The receptors shown here come from a woman between 35 and 50 years old who had recovered from COVID-19. Each CDR3 is given with its conserved first and last residue. The D gene is left open where the match is weak. Expanded clones get a size class; other rows say once, few or many, or leave the size out.

abundance: NA
j_gene: TRBJ2-7
v_gene: TRBV4-3
d_gene: TRBD1
CDR3aa: CASSPFLVGQATYEQYF
CDR3nt: TGCGCCAGCAGCCCCTTCCTCGTAGGACAGGCCACCTACGAGCAGTACTTC

abundance: NA
j_gene: TRBJ1-1
v_gene: TRBV28
d_gene: NA
CDR3aa: CASSYQVNTEAFF
CDR3nt: TGTGCCAGCAGTTACCAGGTGAACACTGAAGCTTTCTTT

abundance: NA
j_gene: TRBJ1-1
v_gene: TRBV30
d_gene: NA
CDR3aa: CAWSLREWSEAFF
CDR3nt: TGTGCCTGGAGTCTGAGGGAATGGTCCGAAGCTTTCTTT

abundance: NA
j_gene: TRBJ2-3
v_gene: TRBV7-2
d_gene: NA
CDR3aa: CASSLALGRQGDTQYF
CDR3nt: TGTGCCAGCAGCTTAGCGCTAGGTAGGCAGGGGGATACGCAGTATTTT

abundance: NA
j_gene: TRBJ2-2
v_gene: TRBV6-4
d_gene: NA
CDR3aa: CASSDTGTGELFF
CDR3nt: TGTGCCAGCAGTGACACGGGAACCGGGGAGCTGTTTTTT

abundance: NA
j_gene: TRBJ2-4
v_gene: TRBV5-4
d_gene: NA
CDR3aa: CASSLESTGLAKNIQYF
CDR3nt: TGTGCCAGCAGCTTGGAGTCTACGGGGTTAGCCAAAAACATTCAGTACTTC

abundance: NA
j_gene: TRBJ2-1
v_gene: TRBV4-1
d_gene: TRBD2
CDR3aa: CASSHLAGWSYNEQFF
CDR3nt: TGCGCCAGCAGCCACCTAGCGGGATGGTCCTACAATGAGCAGTTCTTC

abundance: many
j_gene: TRBJ2-7
v_gene: TRBV30
d_gene: NA
CDR3aa: CAWSLPAVSARQYF
CDR3nt: TGTGCCTGGAGTCTCCCGGCTGTAAGCGCGCGGCAGTACTTC

abundance: NA
j_gene: TRBJ2-3
v_gene: TRBV19
d_gene: TRBD2
CDR3aa: CASSTTGTRGTDTQYF
CDR3nt: TGTGCCAGTAGTACAACCGGGACTAGAGGCACAGATACGCAGTATTTT

abundance: NA
j_gene: TRBJ2-4
v_gene: TRBV7-9
d_gene: NA
CDR3aa: CASSRLPIGIQYF
CDR3nt: TGTGCCAGCAGCCGACTCCCAATCGGCATTCAGTACTTC

abundance: NA
j_gene: TRBJ1-6
v_gene: TRBV7-2
d_gene: NA
CDR3aa: CASSLWRSSYNSPLHF
CDR3nt: TGTGCCAGCAGCTTATGGAGGAGCTCCTATAATTCACCCCTCCACTTT

abundance: NA
j_gene: TRBJ2-1
v_gene: TRBV9
d_gene: TRBD1
CDR3aa: CASSVEGAPNNEQFF
CDR3nt: TGTGCCAGCAGCGTAGAGGGGGCCCCAAACAATGAGCAGTTCTTC

abundance: once
j_gene: TRBJ2-5
v_gene: TRBV28
d_gene: TRBD2
CDR3aa: CASGLAGYQETQYF
CDR3nt: TGTGCCAGCGGACTAGCGGGGTACCAAGAGACCCAGTACTTC

abundance: NA
j_gene: TRBJ1-3
v_gene: TRBV18
d_gene: TRBD1
CDR3aa: CASGTTGAGNTIYF
CDR3nt: TGTGCCAGCGGAACGACAGGGGCCGGAAACACCATATATTTT

abundance: NA
j_gene: TRBJ1-6
v_gene: TRBV7-2
d_gene: TRBD1
CDR3aa: CASSLGTGQRTAPLHF
CDR3nt: TGTGCCAGCAGCTTAGGCACGGGACAGAGAACGGCACCCCTCCACTTT

abundance: NA
j_gene: TRBJ2-3
v_gene: TRBV5-6
d_gene: NA
CDR3aa: CASSLLTDTQYF
CDR3nt: TGTGCCAGCAGCTTGCTCACAGATACGCAGTATTTT

abundance: once
j_gene: TRBJ2-1
v_gene: TRBV7-9
d_gene: TRBD2
CDR3aa: CASSPGTSGSHNEQFF
CDR3nt: TGTGCCAGCAGCCCCGGGACTAGCGGGAGCCACAATGAGCAGTTCTTC

abundance: once
j_gene: TRBJ1-1
v_gene: TRBV19
d_gene: TRBD1
CDR3aa: CASRQQGGTEAFF
CDR3nt: TGTGCCAGTAGGCAACAGGGGGGCACTGAAGCTTTCTTT

abundance: NA
j_gene: TRBJ2-1
v_gene: TRBV28
d_gene: NA
CDR3aa: CASSLQYNEQFF
CDR3nt: TGTGCCAGCAGTTTGCAGTACAATGAGCAGTTCTTC

abundance: NA
j_gene: TRBJ2-3
v_gene: TRBV19
d_gene: NA
CDR3aa: CASSTRADTQYF
CDR3nt: TGTGCCAGTAGTACACGGGCAGATACGCAGTATTTT

abundance: NA
j_gene: TRBJ1-6
v_gene: TRBV7-9
d_gene: TRBD1
CDR3aa: CASSAKGQGQSPLHF
CDR3nt: TGTGCCAGCAGCGCCAAAGGACAGGGACAGTCACCCCTCCACTTT

abundance: NA
j_gene: TRBJ1-2
v_gene: TRBV24-1
d_gene: TRBD1
CDR3aa: CATSARTGTHYGYTF
CDR3nt: TGTGCCACCAGTGCCAGGACAGGGACGCACTATGGCTACACCTTC

abundance: NA
j_gene: TRBJ2-3
v_gene: TRBV6-2/TRBV6-3
d_gene: TRBD2
CDR3aa: CASSYNRREGLNTDTQYF
CDR3nt: TGTGCCAGCAGTTACAATCGGCGGGAGGGCCTAAACACAGATACGCAGTATTTT

abundance: NA
j_gene: TRBJ2-7
v_gene: TRBV11-3
d_gene: NA
CDR3aa: CASSLYSGYEQYF
CDR3nt: TGTGCCAGCAGCTTATACAGCGGTTACGAGCAGTACTTC

abundance: few
j_gene: TRBJ2-3
v_gene: TRBV28
d_gene: TRBD1
CDR3aa: CASSFDRGDVTQYF
CDR3nt: TGTGCCAGCAGTTTCGACAGGGGAGATGTTACGCAGTATTTT

abundance: NA
j_gene: TRBJ2-5
v_gene: TRBV5-4
d_gene: NA
CDR3aa: CASSFREETQYF
CDR3nt: TGTGCCAGCAGCTTCCGGGAAGAGACCCAGTACTTC

abundance: NA
j_gene: TRBJ2-6
v_gene: TRBV7-3
d_gene: NA
CDR3aa: CASSLLGAASGANVLTF
CDR3nt: TGTGCCAGCAGCTTACTTGGGGCGGCCTCTGGGGCCAACGTCCTGACTTTC

abundance: NA
j_gene: TRBJ2-5
v_gene: TRBV7-9
d_gene: TRBD2
CDR3aa: CASSLRPGLASETQYF
CDR3nt: TGTGCCAGCAGCTTACGACCAGGACTAGCATCGGAGACCCAGTACTTC

abundance: NA
j_gene: TRBJ2-5
v_gene: TRBV21-1
d_gene: NA
CDR3aa: CASSKVLSAQYF
CDR3nt: TGTGCCAGCAGCAAGGTTCTTTCGGCCCAGTACTTC

abundance: NA
j_gene: TRBJ1-3
v_gene: TRBV7-9
d_gene: NA
CDR3aa: CASSLDLSAGTIYF
CDR3nt: TGTGCCAGCAGCTTAGATCTTTCGGCGGGCACCATATATTTT

abundance: few
j_gene: TRBJ1-5
v_gene: TRBV6-6
d_gene: TRBD1
CDR3aa: CASSFNRGNQPQHF
CDR3nt: TGTGCCAGCAGTTTCAACAGGGGAAATCAGCCCCAGCATTTT

abundance: NA
j_gene: TRBJ2-7
v_gene: TRBV28
d_gene: TRBD2
CDR3aa: CASRPAGDPYEQYF
CDR3nt: TGTGCCAGCAGACCAGCGGGAGACCCCTACGAGCAGTACTTC

abundance: NA
j_gene: TRBJ2-5
v_gene: TRBV29-1
d_gene: NA
CDR3aa: CSVVSPRRQETQYF
CDR3nt: TGCAGCGTTGTCTCTCCCAGGAGGCAAGAGACCCAGTACTTC

abundance: NA
j_gene: TRBJ1-2
v_gene: TRBV7-2
d_gene: NA
CDR3aa: CASSPPDRPDGYTF
CDR3nt: TGTGCCAGCAGCCCACCAGACAGGCCGGATGGCTACACCTTC

abundance: NA
j_gene: TRBJ2-5
v_gene: TRBV15
d_gene: TRBD2
CDR3aa: CATSTGRETQYF
CDR3nt: TGTGCCACCAGCACCGGGAGGGAGACCCAGTACTTC

abundance: NA
j_gene: TRBJ2-2
v_gene: TRBV7-8
d_gene: NA
CDR3aa: CASSLLGPGELFF
CDR3nt: TGTGCCAGCAGCTTACTGGGGCCCGGGGAGCTGTTTTTT